This T cell receptor (beta chain) appears in the sequencing data of a study of shared clonotypes between healthy human individuals. Profiled with immunoSEQ multiplex PCR; TCRdb holds only in-frame clones, not every one. Found here are roughly 1,500,000 clones, approximately 98% of them singletons; the top ten hold around 0.45%. This CDR3 has 14 amino acids. V and J are TRBV21-1 and TRBJ1-1; TRBD1 is the table's D call and was not checked against the DNA. TRBV21-1 is deemed a pseudogene. The receptor comes from a man aged 25-45 years in good health. Sequenced: naive CD4+ T cells sorted from blood. Indicated subset: CD45RA+ positively selected. The CDR3 loop is CATNRTGLITEAFF. In nucleotides, the CDR3 is TGTGCCACTAACAGGACAGGGTTAATAACTGAAGCTTTCTTT.